This T cell receptor (beta chain) originates from a study of T cell repertoires in cytomegalovirus infection. Study at large: Newly reported HLA-C-restricted and thoroughly characterized HLA-B-restricted CMV epitopes were employed. Public signatures in TCR beta pointed to CMV infection and matching HLA type. Findings and caveats of the study: Cumulative frequency (of public TCR beta family members) identified carriers of CMV plus the relevant HLA. CMV-specific TCR beta clonotypes restricted by HLA-C dominated the ex vivo response.

Note on this clonotype: Its antigen is unknown.

MiXCR, applied by TCRdb to the reads, yields one record per CDR3 protein. The data show 100,000 to 150,000 distinct CDR3 sequences, 32% seen once. The trim removed 5 bases at V and 3 bases at J, leaving 15 bases unmatched. There are 19 residues in the CDR3. Germline CDR1 is MNHGY and CDR2 is SAAAGT. Sequencing used CD8+ T cells from cultured PBMCs, obtained from culture after CMV antigen stimulation. This TCR derives from a human donor in good health (CMV status not recorded). Some clones in this sample may be carry-over from other donors' samples. This sequence joins TRBV6-8 and TRBJ2-1; 11 nucleotides line up with TRBD1. CDR3 sequence (DNA): TGTGCCAGCAGTGGGACAGGGGGGAGGCAGTCAGATGGCTACAATGAGCAGTTCTTC. As protein: CASSGTGGRQSDGYNEQFF.